This T cell receptor beta chain is from a study of T cells after posttransplantation cyclophosphamide. Study-wide results and caveats: Tissue-infiltrating T cells from skin or gut overlapped little with blood T cells. Donor CD8+ memory clones often dominated recipient blood repertoires at later times. TRB clonality was highly associated with recipient CMV seropositivity and reactivation.

The table came from immunoSEQ multiplex PCR; TCRdb's copy has only in-frame clones and leaves some out. In the table there are about 15,000 clones, over 75% of which are singletons. The CDR3 is made up of 14 amino acids. From germline, CDR1 is SGHTA and CDR2 FQGNSA. With 3 bases removed from V and 5 bases from J, the gap between germline ends came to 11 bases. Peripheral blood was collected from the related graft donor on the marrow donation day. For this clone: Its specificity is not known.

The chain employs TRBV7-2 and TRBJ2-1; D unclear. Sequenced sample: memory CD4+ T cells sorted from PBMCs. This sequence was found in a man in his forties or fifties in good health, CMV-negative, and a related stem cell transplant donor. The CDR3 coding sequence is TGTGCCAGCAGCTTTTACTACCCCAACAATGAGCAGTTCTTC. This codes for CASSFYYPNNEQFF.